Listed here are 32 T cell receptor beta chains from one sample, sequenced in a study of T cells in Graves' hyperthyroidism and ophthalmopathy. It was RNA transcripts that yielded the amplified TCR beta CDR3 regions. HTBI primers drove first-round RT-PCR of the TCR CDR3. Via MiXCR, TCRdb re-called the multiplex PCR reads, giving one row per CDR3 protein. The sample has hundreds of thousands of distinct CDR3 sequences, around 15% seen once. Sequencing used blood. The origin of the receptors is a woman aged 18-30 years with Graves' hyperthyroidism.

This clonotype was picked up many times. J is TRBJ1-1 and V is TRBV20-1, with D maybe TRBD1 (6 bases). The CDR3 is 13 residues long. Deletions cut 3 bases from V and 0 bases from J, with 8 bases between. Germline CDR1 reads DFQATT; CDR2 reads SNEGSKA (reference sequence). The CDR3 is CSASRDMNTEAFF. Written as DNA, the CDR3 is TGCAGTGCTAGCAGGGACATGAACACTGAAGCTTTCTTT.

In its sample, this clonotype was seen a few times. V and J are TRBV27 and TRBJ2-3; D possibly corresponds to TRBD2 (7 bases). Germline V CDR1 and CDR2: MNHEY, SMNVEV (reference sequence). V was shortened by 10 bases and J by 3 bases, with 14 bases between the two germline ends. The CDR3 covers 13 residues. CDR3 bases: TGTGCCACGGGGGGAGGGGGAACAGATACGCAGTATTTT. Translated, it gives CATGGGGTDTQYF.

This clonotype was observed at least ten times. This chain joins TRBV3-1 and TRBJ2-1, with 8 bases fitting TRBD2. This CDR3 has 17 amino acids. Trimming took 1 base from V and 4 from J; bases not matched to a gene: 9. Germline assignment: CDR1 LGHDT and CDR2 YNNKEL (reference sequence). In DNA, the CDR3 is TGTGCCAGCAGCCAAGTCGCCGGGAGGGCCTATTACAATGAGCAGTTCTTC. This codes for CASSQVAGRAYYNEQFF.

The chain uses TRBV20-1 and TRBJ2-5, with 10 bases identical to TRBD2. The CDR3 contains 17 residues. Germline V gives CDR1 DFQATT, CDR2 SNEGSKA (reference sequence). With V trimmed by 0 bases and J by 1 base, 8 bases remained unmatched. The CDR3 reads CSARDRRSGRVQETQYF. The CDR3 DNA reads TGCAGTGCTAGAGATCGGCGAAGCGGGAGGGTCCAAGAGACCCAGTACTTC.

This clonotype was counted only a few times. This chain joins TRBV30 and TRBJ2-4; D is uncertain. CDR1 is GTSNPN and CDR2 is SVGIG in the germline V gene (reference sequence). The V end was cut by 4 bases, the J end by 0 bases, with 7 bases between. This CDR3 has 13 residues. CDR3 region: CAWMGLAKNIQYF. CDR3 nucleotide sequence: TGTGCCTGGATGGGTCTAGCCAAAAACATTCAGTACTTC. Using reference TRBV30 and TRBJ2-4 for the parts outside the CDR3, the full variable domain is SQTIHQWPATLVQPVGSPLSLECTVEGTSNPNLYWYRQAAGRGLQLLFYSVGIGQISSEVPQNLSASRPQDRQFILSSKKLLLSDSGFYLCAWMGLAKNIQYFGAGTRLSVL.

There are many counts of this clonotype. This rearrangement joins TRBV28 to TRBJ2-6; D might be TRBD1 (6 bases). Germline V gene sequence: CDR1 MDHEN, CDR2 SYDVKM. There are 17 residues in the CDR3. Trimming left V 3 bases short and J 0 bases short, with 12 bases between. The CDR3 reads CASSFDRYSSGANVLTF. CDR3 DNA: TGTGCCAGCAGTTTTGACAGGTACTCCTCTGGGGCCAACGTCCTGACTTTC.

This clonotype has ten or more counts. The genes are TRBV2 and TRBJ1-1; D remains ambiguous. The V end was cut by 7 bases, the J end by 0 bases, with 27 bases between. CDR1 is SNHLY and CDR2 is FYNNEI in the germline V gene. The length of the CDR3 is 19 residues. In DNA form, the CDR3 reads TGTGCCAGCATACTTAATTTCTATCGGAGCCCGACCTTGAACACTGAAGCTTTCTTT. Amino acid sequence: CASILNFYRSPTLNTEAFF.

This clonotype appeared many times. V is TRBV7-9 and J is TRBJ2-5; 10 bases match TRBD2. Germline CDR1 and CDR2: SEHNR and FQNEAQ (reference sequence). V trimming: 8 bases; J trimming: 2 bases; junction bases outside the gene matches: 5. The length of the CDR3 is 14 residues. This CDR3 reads CASSRTSGQETQYF. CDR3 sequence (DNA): TGTGCCAGCTCTCGGACTAGCGGACAAGAGACCCAGTACTTC.

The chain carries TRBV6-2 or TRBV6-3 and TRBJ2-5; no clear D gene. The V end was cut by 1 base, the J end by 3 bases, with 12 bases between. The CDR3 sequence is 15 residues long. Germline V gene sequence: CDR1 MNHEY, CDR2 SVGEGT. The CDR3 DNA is TGTGCCAGCAGTTACTTAACTCGGAAGGAAGAGACCCAGTACTTC. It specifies CASSYLTRKEETQYF.

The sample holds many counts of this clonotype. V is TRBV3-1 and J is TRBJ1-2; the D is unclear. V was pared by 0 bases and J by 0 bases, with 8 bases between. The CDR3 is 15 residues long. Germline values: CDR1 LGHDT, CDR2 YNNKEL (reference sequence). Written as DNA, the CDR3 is TGTGCCAGCAGCCAAGAGGCGGTAGCTAACTATGGCTACACCTTC. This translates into CASSQEAVANYGYTF.

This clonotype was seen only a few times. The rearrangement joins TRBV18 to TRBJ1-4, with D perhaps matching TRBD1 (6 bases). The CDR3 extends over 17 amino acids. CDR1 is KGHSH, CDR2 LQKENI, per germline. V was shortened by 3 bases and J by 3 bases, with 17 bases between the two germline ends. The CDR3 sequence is CASSPLRGGHSNEKLFF. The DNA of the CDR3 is TGTGCCAGCTCACCCCTCCGGGGGGGCCACTCTAATGAAAAACTGTTTTTT.

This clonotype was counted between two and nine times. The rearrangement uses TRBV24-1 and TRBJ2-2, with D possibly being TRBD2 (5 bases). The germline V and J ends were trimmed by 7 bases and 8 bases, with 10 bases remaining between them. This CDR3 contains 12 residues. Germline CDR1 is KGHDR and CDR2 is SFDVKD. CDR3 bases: TGTGCCACCAGGGACTTCGTAGGGGAGCTGTTTTTT. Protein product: CATRDFVGELFF.

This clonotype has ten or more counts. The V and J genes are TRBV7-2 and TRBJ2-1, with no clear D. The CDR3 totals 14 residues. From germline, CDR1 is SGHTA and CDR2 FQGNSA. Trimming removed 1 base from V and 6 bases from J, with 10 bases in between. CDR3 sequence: CASSLVLVINEQFF. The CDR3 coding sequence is TGTGCCAGCAGCTTAGTTCTAGTCATCAATGAGCAGTTCTTC.

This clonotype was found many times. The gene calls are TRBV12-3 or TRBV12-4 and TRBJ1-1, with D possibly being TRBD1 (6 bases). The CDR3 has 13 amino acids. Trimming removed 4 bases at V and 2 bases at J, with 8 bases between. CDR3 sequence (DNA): TGTGCCAGCAGTTGGACAGATAACACTGAAGCTTTCTTT. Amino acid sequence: CASSWTDNTEAFF.

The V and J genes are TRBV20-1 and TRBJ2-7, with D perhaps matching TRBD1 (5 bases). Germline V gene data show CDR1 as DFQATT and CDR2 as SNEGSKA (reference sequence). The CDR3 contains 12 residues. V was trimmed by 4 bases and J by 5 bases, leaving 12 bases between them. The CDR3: CSATPSRDEQYF. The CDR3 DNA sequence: TGCAGTGCTACCCCGTCCAGGGACGAGCAGTACTTC.

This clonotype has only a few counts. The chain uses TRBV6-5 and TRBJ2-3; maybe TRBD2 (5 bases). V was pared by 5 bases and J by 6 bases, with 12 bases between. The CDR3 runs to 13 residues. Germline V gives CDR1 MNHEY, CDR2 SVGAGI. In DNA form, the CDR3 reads TGTGCCAGCAGTATTCGACCGGGGGATACGCAGTATTTT. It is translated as CASSIRPGDTQYF.

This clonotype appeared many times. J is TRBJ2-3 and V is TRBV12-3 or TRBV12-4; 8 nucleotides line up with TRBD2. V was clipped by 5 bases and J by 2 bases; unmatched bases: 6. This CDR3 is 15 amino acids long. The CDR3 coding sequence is TGTGCCAGCAGTACGACTAGCGCTTACACAGATACGCAGTATTTT. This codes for CASSTTSAYTDTQYF.

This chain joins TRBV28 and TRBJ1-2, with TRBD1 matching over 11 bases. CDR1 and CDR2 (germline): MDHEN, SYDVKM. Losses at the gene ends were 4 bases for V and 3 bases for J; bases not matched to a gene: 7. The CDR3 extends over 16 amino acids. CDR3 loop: CASSSVDRGLYYGYTF. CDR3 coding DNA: TGTGCCAGCAGTTCCGTGGACAGGGGGCTTTACTATGGCTACACCTTC.

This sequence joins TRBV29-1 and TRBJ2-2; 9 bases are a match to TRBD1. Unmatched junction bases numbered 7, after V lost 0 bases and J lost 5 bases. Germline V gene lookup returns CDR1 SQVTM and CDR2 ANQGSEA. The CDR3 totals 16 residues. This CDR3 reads CSVEDPDRGVTGELFF. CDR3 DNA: TGCAGCGTTGAAGACCCCGACAGGGGGGTGACCGGGGAGCTGTTTTTT.

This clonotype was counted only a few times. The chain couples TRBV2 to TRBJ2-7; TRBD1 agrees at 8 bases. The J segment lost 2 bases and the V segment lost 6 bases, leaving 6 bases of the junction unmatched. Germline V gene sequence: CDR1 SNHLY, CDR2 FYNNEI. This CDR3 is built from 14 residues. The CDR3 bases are TGTGCCAGCAGGAGGCAGGGGGCCGCCTACGAGCAGTACTTC. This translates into CASRRQGAAYEQYF.

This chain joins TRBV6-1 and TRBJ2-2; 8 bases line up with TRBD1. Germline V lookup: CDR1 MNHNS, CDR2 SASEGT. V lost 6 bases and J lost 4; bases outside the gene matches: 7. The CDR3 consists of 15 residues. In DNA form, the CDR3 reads TGTGCCAGCAGGCCCGGACAGGGTCGCACCGGGGAGCTGTTTTTT. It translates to CASRPGQGRTGELFF.

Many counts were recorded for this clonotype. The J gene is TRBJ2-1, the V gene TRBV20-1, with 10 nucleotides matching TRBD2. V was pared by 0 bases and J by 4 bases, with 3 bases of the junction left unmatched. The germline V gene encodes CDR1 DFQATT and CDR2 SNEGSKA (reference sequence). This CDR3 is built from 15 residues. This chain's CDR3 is CSAREGLASYNEQFF. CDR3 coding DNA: TGCAGTGCTAGAGAGGGACTAGCGAGTTACAATGAGCAGTTCTTC.

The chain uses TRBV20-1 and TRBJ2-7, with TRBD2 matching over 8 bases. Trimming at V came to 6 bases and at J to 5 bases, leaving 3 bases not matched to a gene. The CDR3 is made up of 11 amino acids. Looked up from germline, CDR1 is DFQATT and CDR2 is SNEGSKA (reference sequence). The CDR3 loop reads CSARTSHEQYF. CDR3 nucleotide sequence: TGCAGTGCCAGGACTAGCCACGAGCAGTACTTC.

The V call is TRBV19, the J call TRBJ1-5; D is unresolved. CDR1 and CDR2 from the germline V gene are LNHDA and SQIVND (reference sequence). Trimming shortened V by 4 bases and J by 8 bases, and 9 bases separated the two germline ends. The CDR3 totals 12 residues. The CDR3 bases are TGTGCCAGTAGTAGGGGTGCTGAGCCCCAGCATTTT. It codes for CASSRGAEPQHF.

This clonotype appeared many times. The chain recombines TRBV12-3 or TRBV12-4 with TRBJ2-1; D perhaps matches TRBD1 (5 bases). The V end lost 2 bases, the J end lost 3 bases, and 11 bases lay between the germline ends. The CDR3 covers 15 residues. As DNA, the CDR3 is TGTGCCAGCAGTTTACTGGGGCTTATCTACAATGAGCAGTTCTTC. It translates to CASSLLGLIYNEQFF.

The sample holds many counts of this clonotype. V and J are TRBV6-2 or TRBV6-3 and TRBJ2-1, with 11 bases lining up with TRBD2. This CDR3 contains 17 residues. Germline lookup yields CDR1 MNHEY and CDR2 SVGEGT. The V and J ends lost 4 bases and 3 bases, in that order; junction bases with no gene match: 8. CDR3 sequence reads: CASSSAGLAGGYNEQFF. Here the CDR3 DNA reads TGTGCCAGCAGTTCCGCGGGCCTAGCGGGAGGCTACAATGAGCAGTTCTTC.

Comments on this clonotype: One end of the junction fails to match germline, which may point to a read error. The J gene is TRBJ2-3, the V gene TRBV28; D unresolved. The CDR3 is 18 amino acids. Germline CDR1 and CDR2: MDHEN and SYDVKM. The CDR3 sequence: CASSLDYWRRRSTNTQYF. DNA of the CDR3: TGTGCCAGCAGTTTAGATTATTGGCGGAGACGGTCCACAAATACGCAGTATTTT.

The CDR3 coding sequence is TGCAGTGCTAGAGGACAGGGGGATATTAGAACTGAAGCTTTCTTT. This codes for CSARGQGDIRTEAFF. The V gene is TRBV20-1, the J gene TRBJ1-1, with TRBD1 identical over 9 bases. Germline V lookup: CDR1 DFQATT, CDR2 SNEGSKA (reference sequence). The CDR3 totals 15 residues. The ends lost 1 base at V and 5 bases at J; junction bases unmatched: 8.

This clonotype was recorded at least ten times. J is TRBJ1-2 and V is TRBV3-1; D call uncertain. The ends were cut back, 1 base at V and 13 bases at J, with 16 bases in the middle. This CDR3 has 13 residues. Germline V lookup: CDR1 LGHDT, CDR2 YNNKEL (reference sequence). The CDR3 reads CASSQVSGLLTTF. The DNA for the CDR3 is TGTGCCAGCAGCCAAGTATCCGGGCTTCTAACCACCTTC.

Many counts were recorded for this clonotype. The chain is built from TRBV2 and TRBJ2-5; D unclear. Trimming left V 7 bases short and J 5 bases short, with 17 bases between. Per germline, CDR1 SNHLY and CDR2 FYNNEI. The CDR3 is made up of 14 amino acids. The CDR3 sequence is CASTETATVETQYF. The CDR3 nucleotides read TGTGCCAGCACTGAGACGGCTACTGTTGAGACCCAGTACTTC.

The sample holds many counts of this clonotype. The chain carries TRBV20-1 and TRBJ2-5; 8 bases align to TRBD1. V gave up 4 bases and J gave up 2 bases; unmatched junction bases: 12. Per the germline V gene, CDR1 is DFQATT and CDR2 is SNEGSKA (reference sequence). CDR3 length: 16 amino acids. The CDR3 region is CSATPPGGTGQETQYF. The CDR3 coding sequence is TGCAGTGCTACCCCCCCGGGTGGGACAGGACAAGAGACCCAGTACTTC.

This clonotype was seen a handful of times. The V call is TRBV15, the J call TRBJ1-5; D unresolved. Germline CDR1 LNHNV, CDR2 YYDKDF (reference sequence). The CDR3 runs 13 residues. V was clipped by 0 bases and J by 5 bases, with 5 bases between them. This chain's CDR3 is CATSREADQPQHF. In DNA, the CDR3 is TGTGCCACCAGCAGAGAGGCGGATCAGCCCCAGCATTTT. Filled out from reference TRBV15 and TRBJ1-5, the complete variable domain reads DAMVIQNPRYQVTQFGKPVTLSCSQTLNHNVMYWYQQKSSQAPKLLFHYYDKDFNNEADTPDNFQSRRPNTSFCFLDIRSPGLGDTAMYLCATSREADQPQHFGDGTRLSIL.